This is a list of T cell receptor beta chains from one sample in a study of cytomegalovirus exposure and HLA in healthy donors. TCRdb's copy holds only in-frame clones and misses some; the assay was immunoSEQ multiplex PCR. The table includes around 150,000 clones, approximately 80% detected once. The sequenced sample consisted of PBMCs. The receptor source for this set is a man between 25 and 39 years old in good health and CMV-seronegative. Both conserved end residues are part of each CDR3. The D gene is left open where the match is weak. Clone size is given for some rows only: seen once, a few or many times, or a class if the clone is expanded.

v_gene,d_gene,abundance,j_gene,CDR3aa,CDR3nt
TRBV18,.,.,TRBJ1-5,CASSPNSGQPQHF,TGTGCCAGCTCACCGAACTCGGGTCAGCCCCAGCATTTT
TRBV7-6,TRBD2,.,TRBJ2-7,CASSLSSGSGYEQYF,TGTGCCAGCAGCTTGTCTAGCGGGAGTGGCTACGAGCAGTACTTC
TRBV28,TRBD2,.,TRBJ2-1,CASRHLGRLAGGVDEQFF,TGTGCCAGCAGACACCTAGGGCGCCTAGCGGGAGGAGTCGATGAGCAGTTCTTC
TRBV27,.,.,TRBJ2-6,CASRPWGGGANVLTF,TGTGCCAGCAGACCGTGGGGCGGCGGGGCCAACGTCCTGACTTTC
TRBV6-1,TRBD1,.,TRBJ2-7,CASSRDSLSYEQYF,TGTGCCAGCAGCCGGGACAGCCTTTCCTACGAGCAGTACTTC
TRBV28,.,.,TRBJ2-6,CASIEGGNSGANVLTF,TGTGCCAGCATCGAGGGGGGGAATTCTGGGGCCAACGTCCTGACTTTC
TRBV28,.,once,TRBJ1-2,CASSLNWAPNYTF,TGTGCCAGCAGTTTAAACTGGGCCCCAAACTACACCTTC
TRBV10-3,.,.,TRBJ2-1,CAISELTAGKAYNEQFF,TGTGCCATCAGTGAGTTAACGGCGGGGAAGGCATACAATGAGCAGTTCTTC
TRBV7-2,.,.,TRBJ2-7,CASSLDTYEQYF,TGTGCCAGCAGCTTAGATACCTACGAGCAGTACTTC
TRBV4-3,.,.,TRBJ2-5,CASSHGGETQYF,TGCGCCAGCAGCCACGGAGGGGAGACCCAGTACTTC
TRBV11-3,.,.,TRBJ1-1,CASSLGAGDTEAFF,TGTGCCAGCAGCTTAGGGGCAGGGGACACTGAAGCTTTCTTT
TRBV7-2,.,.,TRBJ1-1,CASSLAYLEAFF,TGTGCCAGCAGCTTAGCGTACTTAGAAGCTTTCTTT
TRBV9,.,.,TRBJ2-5,CASSVDERTTQYF,TGTGCCAGCAGCGTAGACGAGCGGACGACCCAGTACTTC
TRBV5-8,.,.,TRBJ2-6,CASSLEGSGANVLTF,TGTGCCAGCAGCTTGGAGGGGTCCGGGGCCAACGTCCTGACTTTC
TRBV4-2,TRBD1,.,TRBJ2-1,CASSQDPGQAQQVGFF,TGTGCCAGCAGCCAAGATCCAGGACAGGCACAACAGGTTGGTTTCTTC
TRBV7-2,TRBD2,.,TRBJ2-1,CASSLISGSSYNEQFF,TGTGCCAGCAGCTTAATCAGCGGGAGCTCCTACAATGAGCAGTTCTTC
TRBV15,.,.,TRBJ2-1,CATSRKLANEQFF,TGTGCCACCAGCAGAAAACTAGCCAATGAGCAGTTCTTC